The following is a T cell receptor beta chain sequence with its context. Antigen unknown. Deep-level settings were used for running the assay. The method was immunoSEQ multiplex PCR; TCRdb's version includes in-frame clones alone and lacks a portion of them. The sample yields 1,100,000 or so clones, around 82% seen once. Naive CD4+ cells were CD45RA-selected; the remaining cells were memory. V lost 4 bases to trimming and J lost 2 bases, with 4 bases between them. Germline values: CDR1 SGHDT, CDR2 YYEEEE. CDR3 length: 11 amino acids. This entry comes from a study of shared clonotypes between healthy human individuals. Study-wide results and caveats: Naive subsets, compared against memory subsets, generally had larger estimated richness values.

The sequencing input was memory CD4+ T cells from PBMCs. Subset of the sample: CD45RA-negative fraction. The TCR was taken from a man between 18 and 29 years old in good health. Some clones in this sample may be carry-over from other donors' samples. V is TRBV5-6 and J is TRBJ2-7; no reliable D call. The CDR3 DNA reads as TGTGCCAGCAGCGTCGCCTACGAGCAGTACTTC. It codes for CASSVAYEQYF.